The clone carrying this T cell receptor beta chain was counted only a few times. The target antigen is unknown. Two oligonucleotides, mixed equimolar, formed the beta constant-region primer covering TRBC1 and TRBC2. An oligonucleotide with the SP2 primer and a 12-nucleotide UMI was ligated to the cDNA 3' end. TCRdb processed the UMI-ligation and nested PCR reads anew with MiXCR; each CDR3 protein has one entry. The sample includes tens of thousands of distinct CDR3 sequences, approximately 14% seen only once; the top ten take over 0.75%. This sample was taken from a study of naive and memory T cell subsets. General study results and limits: In CD4 and CD8 cells, diversity dropped from naive through EMRA.

Cells stained for CD3, CD4, CD8, CD45RA, CD27 and viability were sorted into four CD45RA/CD27 subsets. This CDR3 has 18 amino acids. Germline V gene lookup returns CDR1 SGHKS and CDR2 YYEKEE (reference sequence). The J segment lost 8 bases and the V segment lost 3 bases, leaving 16 bases of the junction unmatched. The sequenced sample consisted of central memory CD4+ T cells from blood. The rearrangement links TRBV5-5 to TRBJ2-1, with TRBD2 matching over 11 bases. This clonotype was sampled from a human donor in good health. CDR3 region: CASSSRGLAGGKMDEQFF. In DNA, the CDR3 is TGTGCCAGCAGCTCCAGGGGGTTAGCGGGAGGGAAGATGGATGAGCAGTTCTTC.